The entry below describes one T cell receptor (beta chain). Looked up from germline, CDR1 is SGHVS and CDR2 is FQNEAQ. V was clipped by 11 bases and J by 7 bases, with 14 bases between them. The CDR3 runs to 11 residues. The record originates from a study of beta chain features in type 1 diabetes. Sequencing targeted expressed TCRB transcripts, as all isolated RNA had been reverse transcribed. Assay used: immunoSEQ multiplex PCR; TCRdb lists only in-frame clones, some missing. Of around 500,000 clones detected, 11% appear once; the ten largest clones hold about 0.042%. The sample taken for sequencing was naive CD4+ T cells from blood. The sequence came from a woman aged 18-29 years in good health. The chain employs TRBV7-8 and TRBJ1-1; D is possibly TRBD1 (5 bases). The CDR3, as DNA: TGTGCCGTGCCGGAGGGGATTGAAGCTTTCTTT. It translates to CAVPEGIEAFF.